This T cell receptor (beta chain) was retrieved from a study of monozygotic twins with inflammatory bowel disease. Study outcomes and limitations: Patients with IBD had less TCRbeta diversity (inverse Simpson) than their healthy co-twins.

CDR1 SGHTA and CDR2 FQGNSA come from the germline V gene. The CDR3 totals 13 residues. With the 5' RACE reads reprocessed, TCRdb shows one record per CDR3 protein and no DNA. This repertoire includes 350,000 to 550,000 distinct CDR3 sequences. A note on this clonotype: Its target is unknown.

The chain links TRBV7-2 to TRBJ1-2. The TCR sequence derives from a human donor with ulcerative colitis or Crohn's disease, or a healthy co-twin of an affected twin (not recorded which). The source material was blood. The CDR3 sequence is CASSFDPRDGYTF.